The 25 T cell receptor beta chains reported below all come from one sample, sequenced in a study of molecular identifiers for immune sequencing clone quantification. TCRdb recomputed calls from the PCR reads with MiXCR, one row per CDR3 protein. Of 100,000 or so distinct CDR3 sequences in the sample, roughly 38% were seen once. The sample was naive CD8+ T cells from blood, with Jurkat cell RNA spiked in. Subset defined: FACS-sorted CD8+CD4-CCR7+CD45RA+ naive T cells. These receptors were collected from a human donor in good health. Some libraries in this study had Jurkat cell RNA spiked in.

The chain carries TRBV4-3 and TRBJ1-3; no firm D call. This CDR3 has 16 residues. Between the trimmed V and J ends, which lost 1 base and 5 bases, there was a span of 15 bases. Germline assignment: CDR1 LGHNA and CDR2 YSLEER. The CDR3 loop reads CASSQGTDSRRNTIYF. The CDR3 DNA sequence: TGCGCCAGCAGCCAAGGGACTGATAGCCGCAGAAACACCATATATTTT.

Concerning this clonotype: A much larger clone differs from this one at a single base, so this may be a read error. The genes are TRBV28 and TRBJ2-3; 13 bases are shared with TRBD2. Per the germline V gene, CDR1 is MDHEN and CDR2 is SYDVKM. With 6 bases clipped from V and 8 bases from J, the junction kept 20 bases outside the gene matches. The CDR3 totals 19 residues. CDR3 amino acids: CASSSTPWTSGSLPATQYF. In DNA form, the CDR3 reads TGTGCCAGCAGCTCCACCCCGTGGACTAGCGGGAGTCTCCCAGCTACGCAGTATTTT. Full variable domain (remainder filled in from reference TRBV28 and TRBJ2-3): DVKVTQSSRYLVKRTGEKVFLECVQDMDHENMFWYRQDPGLGLRLIYFSYDVKMKEKGDIPEGYSVSREKKERFSLILESASTNQTSMYLCASSSTPWTSGSLPATQYFGPGTRLTVL.

This clonotype was counted at least ten times. The chain recombines TRBV14 with TRBJ2-5; 7 nucleotides match TRBD1. The V segment lost 4 bases and the J segment 4 bases; nucleotides outside the gene matches: 3. This CDR3 has 13 residues. Germline lookup yields CDR1 SGHDN and CDR2 FVKESK. The DNA of the CDR3 is TGTGCCAGCAGCCTTTGGACAGGAGAGACCCAGTACTTC. Translated, it gives CASSLWTGETQYF.

This clonotype appeared many times. The chain recombines TRBV3-1 with TRBJ1-2; D is ambiguous. The V gene's germline CDR1 is LGHDT and CDR2 YNNKEL (reference sequence). Trimming stripped 0 bases from V and 4 bases from J, with 6 bases between. This CDR3 comprises 13 residues. CDR3 nucleotide sequence: TGTGCCAGCAGCCAAGACACCCTCTATGGCTACACCTTC. It is translated as CASSQDTLYGYTF. Full variable domain (remainder filled in from reference TRBV3-1 and TRBJ1-2): DTAVSQTPKYLVTQMGNDKSIKCEQNLGHDTMYWYKQDSKKFLKIMFSYNNKELIINETVPNRFSPKSPDKAHLNLHINSLELGDSAVYFCASSQDTLYGYTFGSGTRLTVV.

This clonotype was counted many times. The chain couples TRBV7-2 to TRBJ2-1; D remains ambiguous. The germline V and J ends were trimmed by 3 bases and 4 bases, with 10 bases remaining between them. CDR3 length equals 14 residues. Germline V gene sequence: CDR1 SGHTA, CDR2 FQGNSA. The CDR3 sequence: CASSLPYGYNEQFF. The CDR3 bases are TGTGCCAGCAGCTTGCCGTATGGGTACAATGAGCAGTTCTTC.

The rearrangement uses TRBV27 and TRBJ1-5, with D perhaps TRBD1 (5 bases). The CDR3 is made up of 14 amino acids. Germline lookup yields CDR1 MNHEY and CDR2 SMNVEV (reference sequence). Trimming took 5 bases from V and 0 from J, leaving 8 bases between them. Here the CDR3 reads CASSGTDSNQPQHF. The CDR3 DNA reads as TGTGCCAGCAGTGGGACGGATAGCAATCAGCCCCAGCATTTT.

This clonotype was seen at least ten times. The chain links TRBV7-6 to TRBJ1-1; D gene ambiguous. The CDR3 loop spans 13 amino acids. Germline-derived CDR1 and CDR2 are SGHVS and FNYEAQ. V was trimmed by 0 bases and J by 1 base, leaving 3 bases between them. CDR3 region: CASSLAPNTEAFF. The CDR3 bases are TGTGCCAGCAGCTTAGCGCCGAACACTGAAGCTTTCTTT.

This clonotype was seen a few times. Just one base apart from a much larger clone, this may be a read error. This sequence joins TRBV20-1 and TRBJ2-3, with no clear D. CDR3 length equals 16 residues. Germline CDR1 is DFQATT and CDR2 is SNEGSKA (reference sequence). In nucleotides, the CDR3 is TGCAGTGTTAGAGATTCGGGCGAGGCGGGCACAGATACGCAGTATTTT. Residues: CSVRDSGEAGTDTQYF.

The chain joins TRBV12-3 or TRBV12-4 to TRBJ2-1, with 8 bases aligning to TRBD2. V shed 3 bases and J 8 bases; nucleotides not matched to a gene: 9. The CDR3 extends over 15 amino acids. The CDR3 DNA reads TGTGCCAGCAGTTTCGGCGGGACTAGACCAGATGAGCAGTTCTTC. Translation: CASSFGGTRPDEQFF.

The chain combines TRBV4-3 with TRBJ2-6, with no clear D. V lost 2 bases to trimming and J lost 2 bases, with 7 bases between them. The CDR3 contains 15 residues. The germline gives CDR1 LGHNA, CDR2 YSLEER. The CDR3 DNA follows: TGCGCCAGCAGCCAACATATCCCTGGGGCCAACGTCCTGACTTTC. This encodes CASSQHIPGANVLTF.

The sample holds a few counts of this clonotype. The chain uses TRBV7-9 and TRBJ2-7; 10 bases are a match to TRBD1. Germline-derived CDR1 and CDR2 are SEHNR and FQNEAQ (reference sequence). The ends lost 5 bases at V and 6 bases at J; junction bases unmatched: 7. CDR3 size: 14 residues. The CDR3 reads CASSPGQGISEQYF. CDR3 DNA sequence: TGTGCCAGCAGCCCGGGACAGGGGATTTCCGAGCAGTACTTC.

The chain employs TRBV6-2 or TRBV6-3 and TRBJ1-5, with D hard to call. Trimming left V 2 bases short and J 6 bases short, with 14 bases between. The CDR3 spans 15 residues. Germline assignment: CDR1 MNHEY and CDR2 SVGEGT. The CDR3 loop is CASSYGRRPGQPQHF. CDR3 DNA: TGTGCCAGCAGTTACGGGCGGCGGCCGGGTCAGCCCCAGCATTTT.

V usage is TRBV11-2 and J usage is TRBJ2-1, with D possibly TRBD1 on 6 matching bases. The CDR3 sequence is 13 residues long. Germline V CDR1 and CDR2: SGHAT, FQNNGV. The V and J ends lost 5 bases and 6 bases respectively, with 11 bases between them. As DNA, the CDR3 is TGTGCCAGCAGCCCCGGGACAAGCAATGAGCAGTTCTTC. It is translated as CASSPGTSNEQFF.

This clonotype was picked up a small number of times. The chain combines TRBV28 with TRBJ2-7, with TRBD2 matching 12 bases. The germline V gene has CDR1 MDHEN and CDR2 SYDVKM. CDR3 length: 15 amino acids. Losses at the gene ends were 3 bases for V and 7 bases for J; bases not matched to a gene: 7. The CDR3 sequence: CASSFRLAGVREQYF. CDR3 nucleotide sequence: TGTGCCAGCAGTTTTCGACTAGCGGGAGTCCGGGAGCAGTACTTC.

The CDR3 DNA reads as TGTGCCAGCAGTGACGGTGCCAGGGGCATGACTGAAGCTTTCTTT. Translation gives CASSDGARGMTEAFF. The genes are TRBV2 and TRBJ1-1; perhaps TRBD1 as D (6 bases). Germline V lookup: CDR1 SNHLY, CDR2 FYNNEI. Trimming took 3 bases from V and 5 from J, leaving 16 bases between them. The CDR3 runs 15 residues.

This clonotype was seen many times. The chain joins TRBV29-1 to TRBJ1-1; the D gene is possibly TRBD1 (6 bases). The CDR3 is made up of 13 amino acids. With 5 bases removed from V and 3 bases from J, the gap between germline ends came to 13 bases. Germline CDR1 reads SQVTM; CDR2 reads ANQGSEA. CDR3 bases: TGCAGCGTTCCGACAGAGGGGGACACTGAAGCTTTCTTT. Its translation: CSVPTEGDTEAFF.

The chain recombines TRBV28 with TRBJ1-6, with D tentatively TRBD1 (5 bases). The CDR3 length is 15 residues. Trimming removed 1 base at V and 7 bases at J, with 11 bases between. The germline V gene encodes CDR1 MDHEN and CDR2 SYDVKM. The CDR3 nucleotides read TGTGCCAGCAGTTTATCCCAGGGATGGAATTCACCCCTCCACTTT. This translates into CASSLSQGWNSPLHF.

The chain uses TRBV12-3 or TRBV12-4 and TRBJ2-1, with 7 bases that match TRBD1. The CDR3 contains 14 residues. Trimming at V came to 5 bases and at J to 7 bases, leaving 8 bases not matched to a gene. CDR3 bases: TGTGCCAGCAGTACGACAGGGATACTTAATGAGCAGTTCTTC. It yields the protein CASSTTGILNEQFF.

In its sample, this clonotype was seen many times. The V gene is TRBV3-1, the J gene TRBJ2-7; D might be TRBD1 (6 bases). Between the trimmed V and J ends, which lost 3 bases and 4 bases, there was a span of 10 bases. Germline V gives CDR1 LGHDT, CDR2 YNNKEL (reference sequence). The CDR3 is 13 amino acids. CDR3 sequence (DNA): TGTGCCAGCAGCCATCCGGACAGTTACGAGCAGTACTTC. It encodes CASSHPDSYEQYF.

V is TRBV7-2 and J is TRBJ1-2, with TRBD1 identical over 10 bases. Germline assignment: CDR1 SGHTA and CDR2 FQGNSA. CDR3 length: 18 residues. Trimming at V came to 1 base and at J to 4 bases, leaving 12 bases not matched to a gene. CDR3 bases: TGTGCCAGCAGCTTAGTCCCGGACAGGGGGGCGTACGCCTATGGCTACACCTTC. It specifies CASSLVPDRGAYAYGYTF.

The J gene is TRBJ2-2, the V gene TRBV13; TRBD2 might be the D (5 bases). The germline V gene encodes CDR1 PRHDT and CDR2 FYEKMQ (reference sequence). The CDR3 runs to 15 residues. V shed 6 bases and J shed 4 bases, with 15 bases lying between them. CDR3 in amino acids: CASSARGRSTGELFF. The CDR3 region has the DNA TGTGCCAGCAGTGCCCGAGGGAGAAGCACCGGGGAGCTGTTTTTT.

The chain joins TRBV7-6 to TRBJ1-4, with a weak D call TRBD1 (5 bases). CDR3 length: 18 amino acids. The V gene's germline CDR1 is SGHVS and CDR2 FNYEAQ. The V end lost 4 bases, the J end lost 8 bases, and 26 bases lay between the germline ends. As DNA, the CDR3 is TGTGCCAGCAGCTCCATAGCGGCCTTTGGGGCAGTAGGGGAAAAACTGTTTTTT. Translation gives CASSSIAAFGAVGEKLFF.

Note on this clonotype: This may come from a read error, since a much larger clone is one base off. The chain is built from TRBV7-9 and TRBJ2-2, with D perhaps given as TRBD1 or TRBD2 (6 bases each). Germline values: CDR1 SEHNR, CDR2 FQNEAQ (reference sequence). The CDR3 has 15 residues. The CDR3 sequence is CASSSGVGTGGGLFF. CDR3 nucleotide sequence: TGTGCCAGCAGCTCAGGCGTCGGGACTGGAGGGGGGCTGTTTTTT.

In the case of this clonotype: Being one base from a much bigger clone, this may be a read error. This chain connects TRBV4-3 to TRBJ2-7, with 9 bases aligning to TRBD2. CDR1 and CDR2 from the germline V gene are LGHNA and YSLEER. This CDR3 region has 13 residues. V was pared by 8 bases and J by 3 bases, with 5 bases of the junction left unmatched. The CDR3 bases are TGCGCCAGCTGCCCGACTAGCGGCTACGAGCAGTACTTC. Protein sequence: CASCPTSGYEQYF.

On this clonotype itself: A single base separates this from a much larger clone, so it may be a read error. The rearrangement uses TRBV6-2 or TRBV6-3 and TRBJ2-4; 7 nucleotides match TRBD1. The CDR3 contains 18 residues. Germline values: CDR1 MNHEY, CDR2 SVGEGT. The V segment lost 2 bases and the J segment 7 bases; nucleotides outside the gene matches: 17. The CDR3 protein is CASSYTPWVSVQGNIQYF. The CDR3 DNA reads TGTGCCAGCAGTTACACCCCCTGGGTATCTGTACAGGGGAACATTCAGTACTTC.